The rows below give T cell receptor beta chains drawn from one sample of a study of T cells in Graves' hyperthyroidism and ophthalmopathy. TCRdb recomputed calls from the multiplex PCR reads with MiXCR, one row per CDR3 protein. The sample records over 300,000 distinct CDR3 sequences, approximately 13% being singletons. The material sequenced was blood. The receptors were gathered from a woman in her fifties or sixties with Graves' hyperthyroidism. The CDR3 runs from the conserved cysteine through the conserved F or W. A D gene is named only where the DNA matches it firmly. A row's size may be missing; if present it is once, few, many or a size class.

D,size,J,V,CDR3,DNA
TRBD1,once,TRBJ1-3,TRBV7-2,CASSDHRGENTIYF,TGTGCCAGCAGCGACCACAGGGGAGAAAACACCATATATTTT
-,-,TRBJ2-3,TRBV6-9,CASSYTGITDTQYF,TGTGCCAGCAGTTACACAGGGATCACAGATACGCAGTATTTT
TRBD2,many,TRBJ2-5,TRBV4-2,CASSQSGTSVEKQETQYF,TGTGCCAGCAGCCAGTCCGGGACTAGCGTCGAAAAGCAAGAGACCCAGTACTTC
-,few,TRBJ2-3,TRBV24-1,CATSVTGEWTDTQYF,TGTGCCACCAGTGTGACAGGAGAGTGGACAGATACGCAGTATTTT
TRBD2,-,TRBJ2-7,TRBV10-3,CAIRKGLAGGWTYEQYF,TGTGCCATCAGAAAGGGACTAGCGGGAGGGTGGACCTACGAGCAGTACTTC
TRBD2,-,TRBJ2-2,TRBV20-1,CSALGLAGGPVTGELFF,TGCAGTGCTCTGGGACTAGCGGGAGGGCCAGTCACCGGGGAGCTGTTTTTT
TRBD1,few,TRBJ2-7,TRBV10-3,CAISDDRGPAVEQYF,TGTGCCATCAGTGATGACAGGGGGCCCGCCGTCGAGCAGTACTTC
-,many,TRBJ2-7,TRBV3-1,CASSQGSRQYF,TGTGCCAGCAGCCAAGGGAGCCGGCAGTACTTC
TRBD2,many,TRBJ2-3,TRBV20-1,CSLRLAGDTQYF,TGCAGTCTCAGACTAGCGGGAGATACGCAGTATTTT
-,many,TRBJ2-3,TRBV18,CASSSGQLSTDTQYF,TGTGCCAGCTCCTCAGGACAGCTTAGCACAGATACGCAGTATTTT
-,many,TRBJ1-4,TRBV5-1,CASSLLANEKLFF,TGCGCCAGCAGCTTGCTTGCTAATGAAAAACTGTTTTTT
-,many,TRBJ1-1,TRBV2,CASSRTENTEAFF,TGTGCCAGCAGCAGGACAGAGAACACTGAAGCTTTCTTT
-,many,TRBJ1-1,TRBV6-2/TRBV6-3,CASSYAGQGAFF,TGTGCCAGCAGTTACGCGGGTCAAGGAGCTTTCTTT
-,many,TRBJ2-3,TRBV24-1,CATSATLLSNTQYF,TGTGCCACCAGTGCCACGCTGTTGAGTAATACGCAGTATTTT
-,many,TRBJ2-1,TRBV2,CASSGYNEQFF,TGTGCCAGCAGTGGCTACAATGAGCAGTTCTTC
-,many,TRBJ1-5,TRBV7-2,CASKRRAGSNQPQHF,TGTGCCAGCAAGAGGCGGGCGGGGTCCAATCAGCCCCAGCATTTT
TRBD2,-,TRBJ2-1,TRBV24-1,CATSDFGGGDEQFF,TGTGCCACCAGTGATTTCGGCGGGGGTGATGAGCAGTTCTTC
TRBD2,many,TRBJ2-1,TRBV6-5,CASSYSLAASYNEQFF,TGTGCCAGCAGTTACTCACTAGCGGCCTCCTACAATGAGCAGTTCTTC
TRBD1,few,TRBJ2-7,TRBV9,CASSPEWDRDYEQYF,TGTGCCAGCAGCCCCGAATGGGACAGGGACTACGAGCAGTACTTC
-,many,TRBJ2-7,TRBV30,CAWSASPCEQYF,TGTGCCTGGAGTGCAAGCCCTTGCGAGCAGTACTTC
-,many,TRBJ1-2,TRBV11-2,CASSLVLANYGYTF,TGTGCCAGCAGCTTAGTTCTCGCTAACTATGGCTACACCTTC
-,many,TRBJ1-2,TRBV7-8,CASSVREGVYGYTF,TGTGCCAGCAGCGTCCGGGAAGGGGTCTATGGCTACACCTTC
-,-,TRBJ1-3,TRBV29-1,CSVETHREGYGNTIYF,TGCAGCGTTGAGACCCACAGGGAGGGCTACGGAAACACCATATATTTT
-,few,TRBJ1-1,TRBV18,CASSPREVGNTEAFF,TGTGCCAGCTCACCAAGGGAAGTCGGGAACACTGAAGCTTTCTTT
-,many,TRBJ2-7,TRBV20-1,CSARRDTNSYEQYF,TGCAGTGCTAGGCGAGACACCAACTCCTACGAGCAGTACTTC
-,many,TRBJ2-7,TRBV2,CASSNRLVLPSEQYF,TGTGCCAGCAGTAACCGACTAGTACTCCCTAGCGAGCAGTACTTC
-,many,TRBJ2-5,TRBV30,CAWMGTQETQYF,TGTGCCTGGATGGGGACACAAGAGACCCAGTACTTC
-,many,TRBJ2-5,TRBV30,CAWSVEGAGAVQYF,TGTGCCTGGAGTGTAGAGGGTGCGGGGGCGGTTCAGTACTTC
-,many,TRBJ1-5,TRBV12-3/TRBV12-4,CASSLAGSNQPQHF,TGTGCCAGCAGTTTGGCAGGGAGCAATCAGCCCCAGCATTTT
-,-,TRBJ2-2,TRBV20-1,CSAPRMDTGELFF,TGCAGTGCCCCTAGGATGGACACCGGGGAGCTGTTTTTT
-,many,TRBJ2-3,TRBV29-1,CSADSSSTDTQYF,TGCAGCGCAGACAGTTCTAGCACAGATACGCAGTATTTT
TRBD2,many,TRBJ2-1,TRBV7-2,CASSPTRAGGNNEQFF,TGTGCCAGCAGCCCAACGCGAGCGGGAGGGAACAATGAGCAGTTCTTC
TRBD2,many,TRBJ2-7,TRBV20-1,CSASGGGLGSQQYF,TGCAGTGCTAGTGGGGGGGGACTAGGAAGCCAGCAGTACTTC
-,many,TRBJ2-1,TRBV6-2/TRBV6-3,CASSRGGEFGNEQFF,TGTGCCAGCAGTAGAGGGGGGGAGTTCGGCAATGAGCAGTTCTTC
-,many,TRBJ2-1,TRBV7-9,CASSPDIGLFYNEQFF,TGTGCCAGCAGCCCAGATATAGGGCTTTTCTACAATGAGCAGTTCTTC
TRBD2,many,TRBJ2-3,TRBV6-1,CATRRGTSGGITDTQYF,TGTGCCACCCGGAGAGGGACTTCGGGGGGGATCACAGATACGCAGTATTTT
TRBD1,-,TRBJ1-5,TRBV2,CASRHDRDNQPQHF,TGTGCCAGCAGACACGACAGGGACAATCAGCCCCAGCATTTT
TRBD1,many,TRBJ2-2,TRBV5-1,CASSWDREAGELFF,TGCGCCAGCAGTTGGGACAGAGAGGCCGGGGAGCTGTTTTTT
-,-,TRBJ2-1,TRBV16,CASSQSSGEQFF,TGTGCCAGCAGCCAATCAAGCGGGGAGCAGTTCTTC
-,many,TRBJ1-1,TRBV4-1,CASSQTGLRDTEAFF,TGCGCCAGCAGCCAAACAGGGCTGAGGGACACTGAAGCTTTCTTT
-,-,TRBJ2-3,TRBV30,CAWNKWGSTDTQYF,TGTGCCTGGAATAAGTGGGGCAGCACAGATACGCAGTATTTT
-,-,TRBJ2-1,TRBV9,CASSDRERNEQFF,TGTGCCAGCAGCGACAGGGAAAGGAATGAGCAGTTCTTC
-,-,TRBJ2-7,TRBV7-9,CASSPLETTYEQYF,TGTGCCAGCAGCCCACTTGAAACGACCTACGAGCAGTACTTC
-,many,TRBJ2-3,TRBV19,CASRTQDTQYF,TGTGCCAGTAGGACGCAGGATACGCAGTATTTT
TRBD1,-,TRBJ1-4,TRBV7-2,CASSSDRGGEKLFF,TGTGCCAGCAGCTCGGACAGGGGTGGTGAAAAACTGTTTTTT
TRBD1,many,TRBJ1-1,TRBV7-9,CASSPTGGDTEAFF,TGTGCCAGCAGCCCGACAGGGGGAGACACTGAAGCTTTCTTT
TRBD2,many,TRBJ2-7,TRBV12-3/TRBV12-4,CASSLGLAGGNEQYF,TGTGCCAGCAGCCTGGGACTAGCGGGAGGCAACGAGCAGTACTTC
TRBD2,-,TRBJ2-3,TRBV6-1,CASSPRASGWGADTQYF,TGTGCCAGCAGTCCTCGGGCTAGCGGTTGGGGAGCAGATACGCAGTATTTT
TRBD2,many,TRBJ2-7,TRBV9,CASSPTGLAYEQYF,TGTGCCAGCAGCCCCACGGGACTAGCCTACGAGCAGTACTTC
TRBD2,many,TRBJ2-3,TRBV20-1,CSARLGTSADTQYF,TGCAGTGCTAGACTTGGGACTAGCGCAGATACGCAGTATTTT
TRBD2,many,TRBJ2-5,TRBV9,CASSVGTSVETQYF,TGTGCCAGCAGCGTAGGGACTAGCGTCGAGACCCAGTACTTC
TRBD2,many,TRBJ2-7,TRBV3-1,CASSQAVLADLPYEQYF,TGTGCCAGCAGCCAAGCTGTACTAGCGGACCTCCCCTACGAGCAGTACTTC
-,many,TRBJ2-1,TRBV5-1,CASSLALGPGRNEQFF,TGCGCCAGCAGCTTGGCCCTGGGACCGGGTCGGAATGAGCAGTTCTTC
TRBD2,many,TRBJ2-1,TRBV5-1,CASSLGSGRDHEQFF,TGCGCCAGCAGCTTGGGGAGCGGGAGGGATCATGAGCAGTTCTTC
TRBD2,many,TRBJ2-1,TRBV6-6,CASSYSGIAGVYNEQFF,TGTGCCAGCAGTTACTCGGGTATAGCGGGAGTTTACAATGAGCAGTTCTTC
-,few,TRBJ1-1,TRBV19,CASMRGWESTEAFF,TGTGCCAGTATGCGGGGTTGGGAGAGCACTGAAGCTTTCTTT